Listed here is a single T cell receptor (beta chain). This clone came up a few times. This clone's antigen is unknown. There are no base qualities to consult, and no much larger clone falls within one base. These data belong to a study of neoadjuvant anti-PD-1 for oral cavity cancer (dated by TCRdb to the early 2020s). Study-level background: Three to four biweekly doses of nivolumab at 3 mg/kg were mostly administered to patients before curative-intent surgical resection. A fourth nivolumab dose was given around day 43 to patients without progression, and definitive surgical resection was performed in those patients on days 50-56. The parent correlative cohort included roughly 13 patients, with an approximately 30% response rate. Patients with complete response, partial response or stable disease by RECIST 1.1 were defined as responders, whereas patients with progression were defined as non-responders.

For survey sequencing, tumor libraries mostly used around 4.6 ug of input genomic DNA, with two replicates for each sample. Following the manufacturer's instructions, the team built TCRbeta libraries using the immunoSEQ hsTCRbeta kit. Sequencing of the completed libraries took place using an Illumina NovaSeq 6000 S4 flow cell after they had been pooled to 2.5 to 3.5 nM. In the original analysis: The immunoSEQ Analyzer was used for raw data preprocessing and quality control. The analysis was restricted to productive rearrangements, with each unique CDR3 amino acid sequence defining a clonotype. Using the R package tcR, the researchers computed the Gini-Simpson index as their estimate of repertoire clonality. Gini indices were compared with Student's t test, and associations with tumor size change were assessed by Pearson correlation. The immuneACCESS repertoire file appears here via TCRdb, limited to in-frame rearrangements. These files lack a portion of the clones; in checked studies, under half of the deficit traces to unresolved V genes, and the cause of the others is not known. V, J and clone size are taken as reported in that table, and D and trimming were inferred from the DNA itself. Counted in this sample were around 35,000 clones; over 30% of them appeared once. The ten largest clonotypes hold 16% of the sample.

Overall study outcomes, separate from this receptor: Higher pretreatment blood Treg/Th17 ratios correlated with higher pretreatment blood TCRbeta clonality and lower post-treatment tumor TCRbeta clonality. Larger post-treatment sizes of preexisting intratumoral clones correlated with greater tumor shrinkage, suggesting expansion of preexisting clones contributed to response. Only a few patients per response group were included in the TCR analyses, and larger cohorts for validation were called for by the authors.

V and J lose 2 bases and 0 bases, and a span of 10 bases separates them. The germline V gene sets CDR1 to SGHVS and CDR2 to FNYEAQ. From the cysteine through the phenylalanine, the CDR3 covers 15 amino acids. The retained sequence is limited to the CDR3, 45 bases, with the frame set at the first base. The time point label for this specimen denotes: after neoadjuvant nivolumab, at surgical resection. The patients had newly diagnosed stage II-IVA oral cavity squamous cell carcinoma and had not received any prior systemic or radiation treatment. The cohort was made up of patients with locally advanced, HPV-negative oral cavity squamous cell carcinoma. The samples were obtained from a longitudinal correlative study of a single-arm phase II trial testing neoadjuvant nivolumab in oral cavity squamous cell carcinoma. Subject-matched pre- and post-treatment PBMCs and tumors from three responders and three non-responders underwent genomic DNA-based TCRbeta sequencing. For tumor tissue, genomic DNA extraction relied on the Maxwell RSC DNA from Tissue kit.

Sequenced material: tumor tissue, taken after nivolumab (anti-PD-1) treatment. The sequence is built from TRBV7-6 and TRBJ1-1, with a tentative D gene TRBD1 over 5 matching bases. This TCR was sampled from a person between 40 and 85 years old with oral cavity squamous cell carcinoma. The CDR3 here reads CASSLREGMNTEAFF. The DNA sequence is TGTGCCAGCAGCTTACGGGAGGGGATGAACACTGAAGCTTTCTTT.